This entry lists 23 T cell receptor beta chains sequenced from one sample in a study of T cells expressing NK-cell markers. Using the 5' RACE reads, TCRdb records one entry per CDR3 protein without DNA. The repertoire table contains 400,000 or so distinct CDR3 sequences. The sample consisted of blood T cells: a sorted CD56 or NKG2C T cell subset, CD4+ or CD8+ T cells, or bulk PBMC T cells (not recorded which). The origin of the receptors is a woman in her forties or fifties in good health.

CDR3 amino acids: CASSLRDPGTETQYF. This chain links TRBV13 with TRBJ2-5; no DNA is available, so the TRBD1 call from TCRdb remains unchecked. The CDR3 has 15 residues. CDR1 PRHDT and CDR2 FYEKMQ come from the germline V gene (reference sequence).

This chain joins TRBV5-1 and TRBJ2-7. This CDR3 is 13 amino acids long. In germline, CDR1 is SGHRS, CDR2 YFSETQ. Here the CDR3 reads CASSLVGSYEQYF.

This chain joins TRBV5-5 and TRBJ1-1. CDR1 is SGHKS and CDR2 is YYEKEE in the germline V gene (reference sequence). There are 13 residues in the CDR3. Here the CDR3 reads CASGWGVNTEAFF.

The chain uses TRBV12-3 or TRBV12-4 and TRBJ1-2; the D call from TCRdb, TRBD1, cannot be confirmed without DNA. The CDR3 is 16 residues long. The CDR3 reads CASSGTGNFWDYGYTF.

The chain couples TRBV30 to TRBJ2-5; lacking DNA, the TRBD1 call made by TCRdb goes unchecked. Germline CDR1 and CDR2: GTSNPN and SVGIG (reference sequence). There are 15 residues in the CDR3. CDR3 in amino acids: CAWSWGRGRWETQYF. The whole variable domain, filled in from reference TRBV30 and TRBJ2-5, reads SQTIHQWPATLVQPVGSPLSLECTVEGTSNPNLYWYRQAAGRGLQLLFYSVGIGQISSEVPQNLSASRPQDRQFILSSKKLLLSDSGFYLCAWSWGRGRWETQYFGPGTRLLVL.

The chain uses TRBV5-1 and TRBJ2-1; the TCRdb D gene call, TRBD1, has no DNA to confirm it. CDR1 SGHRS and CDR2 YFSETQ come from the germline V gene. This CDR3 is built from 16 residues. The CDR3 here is CASSPAVGGRNNEQFF.

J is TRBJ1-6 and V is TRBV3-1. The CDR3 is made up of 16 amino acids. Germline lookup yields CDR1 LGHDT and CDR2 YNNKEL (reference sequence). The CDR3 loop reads CASSQDRMTRNSPLHF. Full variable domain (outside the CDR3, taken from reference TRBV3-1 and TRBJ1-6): DTAVSQTPKYLVTQMGNDKSIKCEQNLGHDTMYWYKQDSKKFLKIMFSYNNKELIINETVPNRFSPKSPDKAHLNLHINSLELGDSAVYFCASSQDRMTRNSPLHFGNGTRLTVT.

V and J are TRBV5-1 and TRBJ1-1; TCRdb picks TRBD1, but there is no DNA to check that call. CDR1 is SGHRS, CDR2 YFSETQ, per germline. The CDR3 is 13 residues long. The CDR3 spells CASSLSARDQAFF.

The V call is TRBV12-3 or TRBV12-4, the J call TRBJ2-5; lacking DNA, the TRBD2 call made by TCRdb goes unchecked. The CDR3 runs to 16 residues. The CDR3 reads CASSLDLAGTQETQYF.

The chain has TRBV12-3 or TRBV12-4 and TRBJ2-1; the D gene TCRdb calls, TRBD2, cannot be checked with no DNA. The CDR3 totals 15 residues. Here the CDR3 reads CASSSPGLRVNEQFF.

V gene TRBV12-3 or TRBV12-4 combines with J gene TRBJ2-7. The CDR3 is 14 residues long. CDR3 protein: CASSLIANSYEQYF.

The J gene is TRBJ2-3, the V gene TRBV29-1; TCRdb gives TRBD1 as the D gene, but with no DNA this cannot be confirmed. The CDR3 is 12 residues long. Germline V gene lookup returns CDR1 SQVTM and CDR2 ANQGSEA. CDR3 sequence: CSVTGATNTQYF.

CDR3 amino acids: CASRPLEGMRAKNIQYF. The gene calls are TRBV6-5 and TRBJ2-4; there is no DNA to check the TCRdb D call of TRBD2. Per the germline V gene, CDR1 is MNHEY and CDR2 is SVGAGI. This CDR3 comprises 17 residues.

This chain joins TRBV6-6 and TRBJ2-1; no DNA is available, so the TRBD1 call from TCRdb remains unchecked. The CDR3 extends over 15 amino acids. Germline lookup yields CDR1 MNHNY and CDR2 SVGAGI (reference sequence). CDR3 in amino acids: CASRGSGTGVGEQFF.

The CDR3: CASSLGRASREQYF. This chain joins TRBV18 and TRBJ2-7; there is no DNA to check the TCRdb D call of TRBD2. The CDR3 runs 14 residues. Germline V gene sequence: CDR1 KGHSH, CDR2 LQKENI.

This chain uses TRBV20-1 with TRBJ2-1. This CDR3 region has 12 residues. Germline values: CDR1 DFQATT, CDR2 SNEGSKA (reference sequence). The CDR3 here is CSARDNSHEQFF.

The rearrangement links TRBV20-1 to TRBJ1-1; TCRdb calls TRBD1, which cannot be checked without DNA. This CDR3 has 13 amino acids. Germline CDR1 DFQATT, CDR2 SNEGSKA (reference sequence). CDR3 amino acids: CSALGRIYTEAFF.

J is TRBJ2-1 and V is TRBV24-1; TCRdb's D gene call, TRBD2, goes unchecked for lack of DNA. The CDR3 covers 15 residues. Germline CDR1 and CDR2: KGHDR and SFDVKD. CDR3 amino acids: CATSTSWSSYNEQFF.

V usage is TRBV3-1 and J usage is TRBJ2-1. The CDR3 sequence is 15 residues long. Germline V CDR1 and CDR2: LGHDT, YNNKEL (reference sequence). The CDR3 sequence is CASSELGVSYNEQFF.

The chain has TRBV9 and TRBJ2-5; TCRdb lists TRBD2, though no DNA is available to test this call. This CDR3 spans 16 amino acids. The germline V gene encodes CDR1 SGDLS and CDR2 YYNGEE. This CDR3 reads CASSLPGLANKETQYF.

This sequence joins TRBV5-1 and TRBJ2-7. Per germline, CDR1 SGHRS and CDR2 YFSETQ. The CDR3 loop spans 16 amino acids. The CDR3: CASSRLLQPTLYEQYF.

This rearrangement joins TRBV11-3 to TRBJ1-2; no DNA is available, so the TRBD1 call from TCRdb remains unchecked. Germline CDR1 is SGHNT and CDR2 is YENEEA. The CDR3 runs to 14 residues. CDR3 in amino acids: CASSPLSGAYGYTF.

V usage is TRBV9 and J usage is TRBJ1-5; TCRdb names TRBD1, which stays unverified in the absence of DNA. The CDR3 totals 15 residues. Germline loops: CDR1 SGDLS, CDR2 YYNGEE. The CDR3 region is CASSVGGTGGQPQHF.